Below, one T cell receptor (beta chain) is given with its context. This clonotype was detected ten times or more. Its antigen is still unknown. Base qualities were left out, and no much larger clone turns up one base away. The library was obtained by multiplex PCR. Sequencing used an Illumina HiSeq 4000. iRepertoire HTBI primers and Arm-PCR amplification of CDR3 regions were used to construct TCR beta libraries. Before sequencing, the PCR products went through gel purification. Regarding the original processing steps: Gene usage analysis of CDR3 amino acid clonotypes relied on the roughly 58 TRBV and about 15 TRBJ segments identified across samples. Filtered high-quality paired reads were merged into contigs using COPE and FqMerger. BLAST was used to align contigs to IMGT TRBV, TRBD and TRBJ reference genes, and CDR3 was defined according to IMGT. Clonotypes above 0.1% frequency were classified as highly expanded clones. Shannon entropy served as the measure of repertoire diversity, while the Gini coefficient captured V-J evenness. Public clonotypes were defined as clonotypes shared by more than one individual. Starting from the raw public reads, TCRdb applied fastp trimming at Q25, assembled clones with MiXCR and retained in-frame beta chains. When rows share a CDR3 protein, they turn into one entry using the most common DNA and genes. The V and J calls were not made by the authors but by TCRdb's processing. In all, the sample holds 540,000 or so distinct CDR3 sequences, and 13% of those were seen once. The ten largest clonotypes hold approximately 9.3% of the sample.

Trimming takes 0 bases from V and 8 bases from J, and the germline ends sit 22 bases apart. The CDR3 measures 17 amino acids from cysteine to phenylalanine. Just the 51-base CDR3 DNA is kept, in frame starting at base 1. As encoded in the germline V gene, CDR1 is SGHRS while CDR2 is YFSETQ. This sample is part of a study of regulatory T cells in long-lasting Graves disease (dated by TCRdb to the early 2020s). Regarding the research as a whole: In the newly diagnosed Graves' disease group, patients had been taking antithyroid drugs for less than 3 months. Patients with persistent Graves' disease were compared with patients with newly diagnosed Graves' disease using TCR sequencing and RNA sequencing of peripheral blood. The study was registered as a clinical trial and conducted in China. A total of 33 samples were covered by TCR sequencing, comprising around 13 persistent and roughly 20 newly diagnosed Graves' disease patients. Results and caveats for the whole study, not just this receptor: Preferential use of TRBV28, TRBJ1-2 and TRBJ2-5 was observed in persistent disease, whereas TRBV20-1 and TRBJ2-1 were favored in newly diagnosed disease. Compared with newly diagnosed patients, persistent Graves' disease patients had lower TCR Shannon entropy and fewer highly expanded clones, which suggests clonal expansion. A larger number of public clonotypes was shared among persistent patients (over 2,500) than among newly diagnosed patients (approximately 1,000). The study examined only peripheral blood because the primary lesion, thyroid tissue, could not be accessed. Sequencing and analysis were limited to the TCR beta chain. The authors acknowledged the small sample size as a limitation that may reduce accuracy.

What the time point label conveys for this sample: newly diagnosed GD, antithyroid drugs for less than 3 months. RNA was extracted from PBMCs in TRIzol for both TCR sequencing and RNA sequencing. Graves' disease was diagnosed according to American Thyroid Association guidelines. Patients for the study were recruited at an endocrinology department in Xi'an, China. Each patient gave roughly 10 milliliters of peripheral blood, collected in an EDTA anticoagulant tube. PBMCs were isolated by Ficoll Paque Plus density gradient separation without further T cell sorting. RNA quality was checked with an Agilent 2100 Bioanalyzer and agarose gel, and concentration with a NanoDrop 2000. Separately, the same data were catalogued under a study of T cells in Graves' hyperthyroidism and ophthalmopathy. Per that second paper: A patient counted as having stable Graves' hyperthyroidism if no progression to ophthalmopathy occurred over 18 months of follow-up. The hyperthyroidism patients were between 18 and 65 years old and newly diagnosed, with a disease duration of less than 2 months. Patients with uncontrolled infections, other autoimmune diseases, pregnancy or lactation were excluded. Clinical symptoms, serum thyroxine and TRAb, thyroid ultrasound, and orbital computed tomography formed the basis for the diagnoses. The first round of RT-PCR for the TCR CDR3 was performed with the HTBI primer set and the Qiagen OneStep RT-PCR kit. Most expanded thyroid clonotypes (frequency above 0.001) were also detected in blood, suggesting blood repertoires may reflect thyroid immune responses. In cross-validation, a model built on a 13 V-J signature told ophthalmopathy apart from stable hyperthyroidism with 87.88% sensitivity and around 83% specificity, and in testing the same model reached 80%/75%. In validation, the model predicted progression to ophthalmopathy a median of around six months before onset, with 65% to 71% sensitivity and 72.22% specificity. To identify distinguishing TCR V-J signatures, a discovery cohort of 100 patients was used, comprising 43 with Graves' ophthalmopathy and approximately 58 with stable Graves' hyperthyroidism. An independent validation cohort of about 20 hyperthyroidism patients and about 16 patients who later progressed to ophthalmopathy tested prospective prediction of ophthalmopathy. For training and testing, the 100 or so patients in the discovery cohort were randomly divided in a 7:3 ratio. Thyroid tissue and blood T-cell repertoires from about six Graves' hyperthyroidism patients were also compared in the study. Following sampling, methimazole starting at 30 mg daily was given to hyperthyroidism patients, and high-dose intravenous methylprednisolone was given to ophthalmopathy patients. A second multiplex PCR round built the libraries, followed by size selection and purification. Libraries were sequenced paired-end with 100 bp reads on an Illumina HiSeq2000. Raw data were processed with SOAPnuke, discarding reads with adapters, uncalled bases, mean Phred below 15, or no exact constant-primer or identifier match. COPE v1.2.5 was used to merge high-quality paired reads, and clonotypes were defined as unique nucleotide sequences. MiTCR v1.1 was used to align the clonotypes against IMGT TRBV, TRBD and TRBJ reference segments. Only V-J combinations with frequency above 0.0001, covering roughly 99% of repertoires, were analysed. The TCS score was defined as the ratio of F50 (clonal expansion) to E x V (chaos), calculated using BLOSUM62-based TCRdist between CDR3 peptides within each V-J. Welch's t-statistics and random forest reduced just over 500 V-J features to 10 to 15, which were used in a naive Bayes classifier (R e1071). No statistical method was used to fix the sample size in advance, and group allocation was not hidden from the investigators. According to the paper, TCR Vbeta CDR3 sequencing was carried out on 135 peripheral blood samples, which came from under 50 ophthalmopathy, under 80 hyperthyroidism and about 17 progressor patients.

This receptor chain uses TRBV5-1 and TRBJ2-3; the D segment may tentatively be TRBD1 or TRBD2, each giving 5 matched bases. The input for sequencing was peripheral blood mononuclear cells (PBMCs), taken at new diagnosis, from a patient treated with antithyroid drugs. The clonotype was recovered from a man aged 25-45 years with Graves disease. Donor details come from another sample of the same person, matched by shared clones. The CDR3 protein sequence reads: CASSLAGLTGRMGTQYF. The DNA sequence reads TGCGCCAGCAGCTTGGCCGGACTCACAGGCCGTATGGGTACGCAGTATTTT.